This T cell receptor beta chain comes out of a study of T cell responses to AZD1222 COVID-19 vaccine. Pooling covered second doses at about 4 or about 12 weeks. Germline V gene sequence: CDR1 LGHDT, CDR2 YNNKEL (reference sequence). V shed 10 bases and J shed 7 bases, with 11 bases lying between them. The CDR3 runs 12 residues. Assay: immunoSEQ multiplex PCR; the TCRdb copy retains only in-frame clones and omits some. The data hold around 70,000 clones, with approximately 90% observed a single time. Turning to this clone: The antigen is unknown.

Broader study findings: At baseline, seropositivity was found in only a handful of AZD1222 recipients. Mapped onto spike, vaccine-associated CD4 TCRs spanned it and were dominant at 160-218 and 743-854.

The specimen comprised peripheral blood, sampled 28 days after the second AZD1222 dose. The chain combines TRBV3-1 (or the pseudogene TRBV3-2) with TRBJ1-6; D unclear. This clonotype originated in an adult who received the AZD1222 COVID-19 vaccine. The CDR3 DNA is TGTGCCACCGCCCATGTGAATTCACCCCTCCACTTT. As protein: CATAHVNSPLHF.